The T cell receptor beta chain described here comes from a study of cytomegalovirus exposure and HLA in healthy donors. As concerns this clone: Its specificity is not known.

Study observations and caveats: V- and J-gene trimming of TCR beta was linked (in a later analysis) to a missense DCLRE1C variant.

The CDR3 spans 18 residues. Germline assignment: CDR1 SGHRS and CDR2 YFSETQ. V shed 0 bases, J shed 1 base, and the junction held 8 bases outside the gene matches. The PCR contained 60 Vbeta and 13 Jbeta primers. Repertoires were generated with immunoSEQ multiplex PCR, while TCRdb's copy carries only in-frame clones and drops some. The data show approximately 190,000 clones, with around 86% seen just once and roughly 0.8% held by the top ten. This receptor was obtained from a woman aged 18-29 years in good health and CMV-seronegative. The chain recombines TRBV5-1 with TRBJ2-2; TRBD2 matches 8 bases. Material: PBMCs. CDR3 in DNA: TGCGCCAGCAGCTTGGCATCGGGGCTAGCGGGGAACACCGGGGAGCTGTTTTTT. This sequence encodes CASSLASGLAGNTGELFF.